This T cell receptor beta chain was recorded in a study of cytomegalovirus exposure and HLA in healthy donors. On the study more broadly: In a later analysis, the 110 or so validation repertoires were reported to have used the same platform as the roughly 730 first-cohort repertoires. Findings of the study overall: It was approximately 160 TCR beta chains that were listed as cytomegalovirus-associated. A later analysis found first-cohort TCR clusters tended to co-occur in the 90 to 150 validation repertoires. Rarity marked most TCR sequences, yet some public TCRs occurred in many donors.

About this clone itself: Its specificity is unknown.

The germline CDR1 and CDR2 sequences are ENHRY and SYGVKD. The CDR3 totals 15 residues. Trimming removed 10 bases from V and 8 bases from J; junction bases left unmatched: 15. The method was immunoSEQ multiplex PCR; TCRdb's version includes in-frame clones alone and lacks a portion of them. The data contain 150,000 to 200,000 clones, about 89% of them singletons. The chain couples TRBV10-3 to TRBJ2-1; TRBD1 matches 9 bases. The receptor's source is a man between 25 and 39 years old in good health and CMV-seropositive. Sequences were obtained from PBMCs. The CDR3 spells CATRSSPGQGYEQFF. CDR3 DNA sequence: TGTGCCACCAGATCATCGCCGGGACAGGGATATGAGCAGTTCTTC.